The sequence of this T cell receptor (beta chain) was determined in a study of T-cell reconstitution after alpha-beta-depleted transplantation in children. A TCRbeta library incorporating unique molecular identifiers was prepared. MiXCR, applied by TCRdb to the PCR reads, yields one record per CDR3 protein. Here the sample spans about 900,000 distinct CDR3 sequences, roughly 29% being singletons. This CDR3 is 15 amino acids long. Germline assignment: CDR1 SGHRS and CDR2 YFSETQ. V gave up 2 bases and J gave up 8 bases; unmatched junction bases: 6. The receptor was isolated from a boy younger than two who had a stem cell transplant for SCID, so the T cells may come from the graft donor. Material: PBMCs, mostly from graft donor cells, obtained 360 days after TCRalphabeta/CD19-depleted stem cell transplant. The chain links TRBV5-1 to TRBJ1-4; 10 nucleotides line up with TRBD1. DNA for the CDR3: TGCGCCAGCAGCTTCCGGGACAGGGGCGAGGAAAAACTGTTTTTT. Its translation is CASSFRDRGEEKLFF.